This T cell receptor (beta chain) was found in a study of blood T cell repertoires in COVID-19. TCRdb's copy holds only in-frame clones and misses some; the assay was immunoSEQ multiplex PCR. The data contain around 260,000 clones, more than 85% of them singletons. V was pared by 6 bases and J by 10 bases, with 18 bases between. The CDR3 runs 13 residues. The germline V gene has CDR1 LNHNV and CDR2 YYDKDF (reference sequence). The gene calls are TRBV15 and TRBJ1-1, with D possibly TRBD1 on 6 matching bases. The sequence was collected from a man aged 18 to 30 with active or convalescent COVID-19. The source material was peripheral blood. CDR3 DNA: TGTGCCACCAGTACAGGGAGGGGTGGTCGAGCTTTCTTT. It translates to CATSTGRGGRAFF.